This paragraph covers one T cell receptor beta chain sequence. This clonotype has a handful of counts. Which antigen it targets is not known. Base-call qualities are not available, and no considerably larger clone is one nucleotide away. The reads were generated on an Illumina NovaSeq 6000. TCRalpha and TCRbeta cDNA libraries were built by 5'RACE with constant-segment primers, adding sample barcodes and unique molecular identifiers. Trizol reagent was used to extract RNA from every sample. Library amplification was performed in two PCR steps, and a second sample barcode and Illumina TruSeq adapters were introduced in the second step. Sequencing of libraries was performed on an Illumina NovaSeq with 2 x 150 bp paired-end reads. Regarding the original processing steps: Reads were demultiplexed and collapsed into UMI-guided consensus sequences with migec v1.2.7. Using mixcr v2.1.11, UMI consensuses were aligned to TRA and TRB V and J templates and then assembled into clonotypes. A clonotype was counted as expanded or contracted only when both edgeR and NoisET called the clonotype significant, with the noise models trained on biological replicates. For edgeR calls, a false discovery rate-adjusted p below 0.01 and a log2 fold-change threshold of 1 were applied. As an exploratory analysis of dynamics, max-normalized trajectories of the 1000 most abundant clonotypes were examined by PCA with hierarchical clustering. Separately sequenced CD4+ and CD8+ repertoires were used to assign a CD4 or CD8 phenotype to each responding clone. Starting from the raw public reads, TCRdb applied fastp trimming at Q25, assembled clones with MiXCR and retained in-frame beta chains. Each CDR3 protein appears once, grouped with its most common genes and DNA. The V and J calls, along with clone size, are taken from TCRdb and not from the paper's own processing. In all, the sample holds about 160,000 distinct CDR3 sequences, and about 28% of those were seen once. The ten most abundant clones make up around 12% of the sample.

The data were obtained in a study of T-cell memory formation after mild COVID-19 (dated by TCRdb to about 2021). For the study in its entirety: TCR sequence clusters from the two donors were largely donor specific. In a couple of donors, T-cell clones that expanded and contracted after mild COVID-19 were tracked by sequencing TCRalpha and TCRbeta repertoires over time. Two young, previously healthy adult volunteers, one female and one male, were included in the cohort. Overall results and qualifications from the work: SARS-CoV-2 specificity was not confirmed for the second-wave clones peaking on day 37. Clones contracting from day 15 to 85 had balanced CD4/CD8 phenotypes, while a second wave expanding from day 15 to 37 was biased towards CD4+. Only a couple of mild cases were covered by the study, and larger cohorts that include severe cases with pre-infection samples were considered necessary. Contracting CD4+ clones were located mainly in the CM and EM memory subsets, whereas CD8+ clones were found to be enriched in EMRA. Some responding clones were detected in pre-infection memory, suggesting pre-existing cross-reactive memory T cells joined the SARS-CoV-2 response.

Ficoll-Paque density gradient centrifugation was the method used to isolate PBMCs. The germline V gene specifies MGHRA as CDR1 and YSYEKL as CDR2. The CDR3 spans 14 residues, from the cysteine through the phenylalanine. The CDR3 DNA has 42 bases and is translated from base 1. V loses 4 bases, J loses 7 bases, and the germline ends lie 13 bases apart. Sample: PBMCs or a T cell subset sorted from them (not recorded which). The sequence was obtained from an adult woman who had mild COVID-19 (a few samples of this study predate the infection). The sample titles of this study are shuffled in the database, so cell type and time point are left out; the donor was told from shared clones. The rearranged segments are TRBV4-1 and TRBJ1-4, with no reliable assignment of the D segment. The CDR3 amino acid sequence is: CASSLVTAAEKLFF. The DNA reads TGCGCCAGCAGCCTCGTGACTGCTGCTGAAAAACTGTTTTTT.